Listed here are 21 T cell receptor beta chains from one sample, sequenced in a study of cytomegalovirus exposure and HLA in healthy donors. The PCR made use of 60 Vbeta and 13 Jbeta primers. Assay: immunoSEQ multiplex PCR; the TCRdb copy retains only in-frame clones and omits some. The sample gives roughly 140,000 clones, approximately 73% of which show up once; 13% to 15% is in the top ten. The sequenced sample was PBMCs. All receptors derive from a human donor in good health.

The chain uses TRBV5-1 and TRBJ2-1, with unresolved D. Germline V CDR1 and CDR2: SGHRS, YFSETQ. CDR3 length: 13 residues. V was shortened by 4 bases and J by 4 bases, with 9 bases between the two germline ends. The CDR3 DNA is TGCGCCAGCAGCCTAGACGCGTACAATGAGCAGTTCTTC. Its translation: CASSLDAYNEQFF.

The chain is built from TRBV10-3 and TRBJ1-2; D not certain. CDR3 length: 14 amino acids. CDR1 and CDR2 (germline): ENHRY, SYGVKD. The V and J ends lost 9 bases and 1 base respectively, with 15 bases between them. This CDR3 is CAIGPTSLNYGYTF. The CDR3 DNA is TGTGCCATTGGGCCGACAAGCCTTAACTATGGCTACACCTTC.

The chain recombines TRBV5-4 with TRBJ2-1; the D is unclear. This CDR3 has 15 amino acids. Trimming took off 2 bases at V and 4 bases at J, with 13 bases between the two ends. Germline V gene sequence: CDR1 SGHNT, CDR2 YYREEE (reference sequence). CDR3 loop: CASSLYGVTYNEQFF. The CDR3 DNA reads as TGTGCCAGCAGCTTATACGGAGTCACATACAATGAGCAGTTCTTC. The full variable domain, in which reference TRBV5-4 and TRBJ2-1 provide the parts outside the CDR3, is ETGVTQSPTHLIKTRGQQVTLRCSSQSGHNTVSWYQQALGQGPQFIFQYYREEENGRGNFPPRFSGLQFPNYSSELNVNALELDDSALYLCASSLYGVTYNEQFFGPGTRLTVL.

This clone occurred a few times. The gene calls are TRBV5-6 and TRBJ1-5; 9 bases agree with TRBD1. Losses at the gene ends were 2 bases for V and 7 bases for J; bases not matched to a gene: 7. Germline V gene data show CDR1 as SGHDT and CDR2 as YYEEEE. The CDR3 contains 15 residues. CDR3 residues: CASSFTGGGQQPQHF. CDR3 in DNA: TGTGCCAGCAGCTTTACAGGGGGCGGTCAGCAGCCCCAGCATTTT.

The V gene is TRBV28, the J gene TRBJ2-7; TRBD1 aligns across 9 bases. Trimming removed 6 bases from V and 3 bases from J; junction bases left unmatched: 6. CDR3 length equals 14 residues. The germline V gene has CDR1 MDHEN and CDR2 SYDVKM. As DNA, the CDR3 is TGTGCCAGCAGGACCGACAGGGGGGGCTACGAGCAGTACTTC. It specifies CASRTDRGGYEQYF.

V is TRBV6-6 and J is TRBJ2-7, with a weak D call TRBD2 (5 bases). V lost 6 bases and J 3 bases, leaving 9 bases between the germline ends. The CDR3 spans 12 residues. Germline CDR1 MNHNY, CDR2 SVGAGI (reference sequence). Here the CDR3 reads CASRGSNYEQYF. Written as DNA, the CDR3 is TGTGCCAGCAGGGGGAGCAACTACGAGCAGTACTTC.

In the case of this clone: Relative to the germline gene, one junction end is altered; a read error may explain this. The chain uses TRBV7-9 and TRBJ1-1; D not certain. Germline V gene data show CDR1 as SEHNR and CDR2 as FQNEAQ (reference sequence). CDR3 length: 13 residues. Written as DNA, the CDR3 is TGTTCCAGCAGTCTAGCGCTGAACACTGAAGCTTTCTTT. It encodes CSSSLALNTEAFF. The full variable domain, rest sourced from reference TRBV7-9 and TRBJ1-1, is DTGVSQNPRHKITKRGQNVTFRCDPISEHNRLYWYRQTLGQGPEFLTYFQNEAQLEKSRLLSDRFSAERPKGSFSTLEIQRTEQGDSAMYLCSSSLALNTEAFFGQGTRLTVV.

The CDR3 DNA follows: TGCGCCAGCAGGGTGGGACTCCTCAACTTACCCTACGAGCAGTACTTC. Amino acids: CASRVGLLNLPYEQYF. The V and J genes are TRBV10-1 and TRBJ2-7; tentative D call: TRBD2 (6 bases). CDR3 length: 16 amino acids. CDR1 is WNHNN, CDR2 SYGVQD, per germline (reference sequence). V dropped 6 bases and J dropped 2 bases, with 20 bases sitting between them.

V usage is TRBV7-9 and J usage is TRBJ2-5; 7 nucleotides agree with TRBD2. This CDR3 is built from 16 residues. J lost 4 bases, V lost 5 bases, and 13 bases had no gene match. Germline V gene lookup returns CDR1 SEHNR and CDR2 FQNEAQ (reference sequence). The CDR3 DNA follows: TGTGCCAGCAGCCCAGGTTGGGGGGGTTGGGGAGAGACCCAGTACTTC. Its protein is CASSPGWGGWGETQYF.

This clone was observed a handful of times. CDR3 sequence: CATQDYTGELFF. CDR3 nucleotides: TGTGCCACTCAGGACTACACCGGGGAGCTGTTTTTT. The chain employs TRBV25-1 and TRBJ2-2, with TRBD2 as a possible D gene (5 bases). Between the trimmed V and J ends, which lost 10 bases and 3 bases, there was a span of 9 bases. The CDR3 runs to 12 residues. Germline CDR1 is MGHDK and CDR2 is SYGVNS.

The chain carries TRBV5-1 and TRBJ2-3, with a weak D call TRBD1 (5 bases). This CDR3 region has 14 residues. CDR1 and CDR2 (germline): SGHRS, YFSETQ. Trimming left V 2 bases short and J 2 bases short, with 9 bases between. The CDR3 DNA follows: TGCGCCAGCAGCTTCGCAGGGTCCACAGATACGCAGTATTTT. Protein: CASSFAGSTDTQYF.

The chain uses TRBV30 and TRBJ2-7; 7 nucleotides align to TRBD1. The length of the CDR3 is 14 residues. V shed 0 bases and J 3 bases; nucleotides not matched to a gene: 5. Germline V CDR1 and CDR2: GTSNPN, SVGIG (reference sequence). CDR3 nucleotides: TGTGCCTGGAGTGTAACCGCAGGGGGCTACGAGCAGTACTTC. Protein: CAWSVTAGGYEQYF.

The rearrangement links TRBV27 to TRBJ1-4; 7 bases fit TRBD1. Germline V gene data show CDR1 as MNHEY and CDR2 as SMNVEV (reference sequence). V was clipped by 6 bases and J by 6 bases; unmatched bases: 10. The CDR3 has 15 residues. As DNA, the CDR3 is TGTGCCAGCAGCCCGCAGGGGGTATACGATGAAAAACTGTTTTTT. Protein sequence: CASSPQGVYDEKLFF.

There are a few counts of this clone. The gene calls are TRBV12-5 and TRBJ2-2; D possibly corresponds to TRBD2 (6 bases). Germline V gene lookup returns CDR1 LGHNT and CDR2 FRNRAP. The V end lost 7 bases, the J end lost 3 bases, and 9 bases lay between the germline ends. The length of the CDR3 is 13 residues. DNA of the CDR3: TGTGCTAGTGTCCGGGAGTACACCGGGGAGCTGTTTTTT. Residues: CASVREYTGELFF.

The V gene is TRBV27, the J gene TRBJ1-5; 9 bases are a match to TRBD1. Germline CDR1 reads MNHEY; CDR2 reads SMNVEV (reference sequence). The CDR3 spans 14 residues. Trimming removed 7 bases from V and 5 bases from J; junction bases left unmatched: 6. The chain's CDR3 is CASKEQGAHQPQHF. The CDR3 DNA follows: TGTGCCAGCAAGGAACAGGGGGCTCATCAGCCCCAGCATTTT.

The chain combines TRBV21-1 with TRBJ2-7; whether TRBD2, the table's D call, matches the DNA was not checked. TRBV21-1 is marked as a pseudogene. CDR3 size: 16 residues. In DNA, the CDR3 is TGTGCCAGCAGCAAAGGGGCAGCGGGATACTCCTACGAGCAGTACTTC. It yields the protein CASSKGAAGYSYEQYF.

Only a few counts were recorded for this clone. This chain connects TRBV29-1 to TRBJ2-3; 8 bases match TRBD2. The germline V gene has CDR1 SQVTM and CDR2 ANQGSEA. V gave up 6 bases and J gave up 2 bases; unmatched junction bases: 7. The CDR3 loop spans 14 amino acids. CDR3 in amino acids: CSVALAGITDTQYF. For the CDR3, the DNA is TGCAGCGTCGCCTTAGCGGGAATCACAGATACGCAGTATTTT.

A few counts support this clone. The chain combines TRBV10-2 with TRBJ2-7; D perhaps matches TRBD2 (6 bases). The CDR3 length is 15 residues. Trimming took off 6 bases at V and 4 bases at J, with 19 bases between the two ends. CDR1 is WSHSY, CDR2 SAAADI, per germline. CDR3 nucleotides: TGCGCCAGCAGCGCCCTCGTTGGGCGGGATTACGAGCAGTACTTC. Translating gives CASSALVGRDYEQYF.

In DNA form, the CDR3 reads TGCGCCAGCAGCTTGGTGGGGTGGGGAGCCCCCAATGAGCAGTTCTTC. Amino acids: CASSLVGWGAPNEQFF. This sequence joins TRBV5-1 and TRBJ2-1, with D possibly matching TRBD2 (5 bases). There are 16 residues in the CDR3. V dropped 0 bases and J dropped 6 bases, with 16 bases sitting between them. CDR1 SGHRS and CDR2 YFSETQ come from the germline V gene.

This chain uses TRBV7-9 with TRBJ1-1; D ambiguous. The CDR3 is made up of 12 amino acids. In germline, CDR1 is SEHNR, CDR2 FQNEAQ (reference sequence). V shed 5 bases and J shed 7 bases, with 11 bases lying between them. The CDR3 region is CASSQAGNEAFF. The CDR3 nucleotides read TGTGCCAGCAGCCAAGCCGGGAATGAAGCTTTCTTT.

The chain joins TRBV5-4 to TRBJ2-5, with TRBD2 matching 10 bases. Trimming cost V 0 bases and J 5 bases; bases outside gene matches: 7. The CDR3 covers 16 residues. Germline CDR1 and CDR2: SGHNT and YYREEE (reference sequence). The CDR3 sequence: CASSLESGGARETQYF. The DNA for the CDR3 is TGTGCCAGCAGCTTGGAGAGCGGGGGGGCGAGGGAGACCCAGTACTTC.